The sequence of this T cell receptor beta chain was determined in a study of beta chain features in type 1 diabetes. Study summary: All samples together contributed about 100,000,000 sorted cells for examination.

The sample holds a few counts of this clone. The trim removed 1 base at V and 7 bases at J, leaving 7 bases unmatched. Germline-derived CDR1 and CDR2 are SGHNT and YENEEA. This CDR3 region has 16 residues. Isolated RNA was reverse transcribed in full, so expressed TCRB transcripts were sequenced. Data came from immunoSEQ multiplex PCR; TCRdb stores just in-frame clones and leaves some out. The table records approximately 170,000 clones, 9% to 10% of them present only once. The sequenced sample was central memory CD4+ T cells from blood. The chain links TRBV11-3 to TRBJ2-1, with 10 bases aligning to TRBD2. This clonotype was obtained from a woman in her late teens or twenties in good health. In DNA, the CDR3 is TGTGCCAGCAGCTTAGGTGCTAGCGGGAGTTGGAATGAGCAGTTCTTC. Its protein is CASSLGASGSWNEQFF.